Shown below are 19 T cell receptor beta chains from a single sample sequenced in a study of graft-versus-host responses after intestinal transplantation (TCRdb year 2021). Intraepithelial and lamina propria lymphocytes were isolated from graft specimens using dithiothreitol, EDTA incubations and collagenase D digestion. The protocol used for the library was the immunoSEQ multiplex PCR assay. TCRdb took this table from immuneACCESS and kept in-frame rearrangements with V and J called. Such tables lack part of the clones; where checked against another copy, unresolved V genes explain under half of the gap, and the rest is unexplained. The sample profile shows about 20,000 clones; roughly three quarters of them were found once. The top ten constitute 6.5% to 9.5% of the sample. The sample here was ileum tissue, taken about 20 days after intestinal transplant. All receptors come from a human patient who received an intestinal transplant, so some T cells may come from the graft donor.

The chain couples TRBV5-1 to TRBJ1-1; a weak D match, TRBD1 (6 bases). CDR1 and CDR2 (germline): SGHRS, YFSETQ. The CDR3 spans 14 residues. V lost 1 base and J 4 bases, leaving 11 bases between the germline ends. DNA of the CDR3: TGCGCCAGCAGCTTGAGAGGGGGTCCCACTGAAGCTTTCTTT. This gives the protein CASSLRGGPTEAFF.

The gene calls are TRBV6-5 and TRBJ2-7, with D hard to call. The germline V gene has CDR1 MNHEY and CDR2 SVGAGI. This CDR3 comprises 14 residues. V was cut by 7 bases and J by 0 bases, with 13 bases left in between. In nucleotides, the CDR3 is TGTGCCAGCACGTCAGCACCTAGCTCCTACGAGCAGTACTTC. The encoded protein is CASTSAPSSYEQYF.

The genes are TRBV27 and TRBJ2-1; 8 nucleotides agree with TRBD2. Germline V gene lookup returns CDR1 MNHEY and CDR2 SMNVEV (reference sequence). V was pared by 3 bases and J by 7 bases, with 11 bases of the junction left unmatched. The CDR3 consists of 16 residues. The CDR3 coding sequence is TGTGCCAGCAGTTTCTTTTGGGCTAGCGGGTCAAATGAGCAGTTCTTC. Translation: CASSFFWASGSNEQFF.

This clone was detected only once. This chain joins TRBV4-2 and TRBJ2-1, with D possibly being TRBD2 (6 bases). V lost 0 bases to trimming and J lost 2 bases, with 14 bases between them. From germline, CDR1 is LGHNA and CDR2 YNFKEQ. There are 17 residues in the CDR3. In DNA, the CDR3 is TGTGCCAGCAGCCAAGATCTGGGAGGAGCCACCTACAATGAGCAGTTCTTC. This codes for CASSQDLGGATYNEQFF.

The CDR3 sequence is CASSPNRGLNQPQHF. The DNA for the CDR3 is TGTGCCAGCAGTCCTAACAGGGGGCTTAATCAGCCCCAGCATTTT. V is TRBV28 and J is TRBJ1-5, with TRBD1 matching 9 bases. After removal of 5 bases from V and 4 bases from J, the junction contained 6 bases not matched to a gene. The CDR3 sequence is 15 residues long. The germline V gene encodes CDR1 MDHEN and CDR2 SYDVKM.

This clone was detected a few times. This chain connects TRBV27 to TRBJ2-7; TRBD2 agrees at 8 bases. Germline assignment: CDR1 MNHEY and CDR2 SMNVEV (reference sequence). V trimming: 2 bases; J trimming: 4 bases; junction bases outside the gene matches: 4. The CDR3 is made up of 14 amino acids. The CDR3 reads CASSLLGGRYEQYF. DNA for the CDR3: TGTGCCAGCAGTTTACTTGGCGGGAGGTACGAGCAGTACTTC.

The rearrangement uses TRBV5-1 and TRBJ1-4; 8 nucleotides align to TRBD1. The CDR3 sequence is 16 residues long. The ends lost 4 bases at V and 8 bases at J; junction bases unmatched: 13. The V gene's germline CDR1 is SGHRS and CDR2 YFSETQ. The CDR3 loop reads CASSPRGQAGREKLFF. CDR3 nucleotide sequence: TGCGCCAGCAGCCCAAGGGGACAGGCCGGTAGGGAAAAACTGTTTTTT.

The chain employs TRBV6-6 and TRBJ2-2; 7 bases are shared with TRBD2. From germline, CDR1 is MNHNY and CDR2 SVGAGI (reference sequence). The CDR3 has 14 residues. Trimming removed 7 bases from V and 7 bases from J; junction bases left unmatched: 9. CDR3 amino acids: CASTMLADFGELFF. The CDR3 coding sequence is TGTGCCAGCACCATGCTAGCGGACTTCGGGGAGCTGTTTTTT.

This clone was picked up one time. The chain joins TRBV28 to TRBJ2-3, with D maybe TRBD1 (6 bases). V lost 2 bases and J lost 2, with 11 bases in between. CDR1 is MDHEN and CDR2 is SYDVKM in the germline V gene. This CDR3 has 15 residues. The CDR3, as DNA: TGTGCCAGCAGTTTACGAACAGGGACCACAGATACGCAGTATTTT. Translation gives CASSLRTGTTDTQYF.

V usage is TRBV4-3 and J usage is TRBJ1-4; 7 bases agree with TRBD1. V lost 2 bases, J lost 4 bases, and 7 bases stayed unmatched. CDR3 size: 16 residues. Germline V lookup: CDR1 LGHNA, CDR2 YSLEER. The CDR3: CASSQFPGQINEKLFF. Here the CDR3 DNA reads TGCGCCAGCAGCCAATTCCCGGGACAGATTAATGAAAAACTGTTTTTT.

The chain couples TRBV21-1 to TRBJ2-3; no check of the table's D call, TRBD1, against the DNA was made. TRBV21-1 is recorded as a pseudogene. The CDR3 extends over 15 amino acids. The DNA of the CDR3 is TGTGCCAAAAAACAGGGACAGGCTAGCACAGATACGCAGTATTTT. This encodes CAKKQGQASTDTQYF.

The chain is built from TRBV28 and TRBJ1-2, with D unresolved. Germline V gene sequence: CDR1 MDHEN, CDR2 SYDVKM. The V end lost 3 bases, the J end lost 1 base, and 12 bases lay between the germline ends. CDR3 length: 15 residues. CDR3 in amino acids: CASSLWAGDNYGYTF. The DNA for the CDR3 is TGTGCCAGCAGTTTGTGGGCAGGCGATAACTATGGCTACACCTTC.

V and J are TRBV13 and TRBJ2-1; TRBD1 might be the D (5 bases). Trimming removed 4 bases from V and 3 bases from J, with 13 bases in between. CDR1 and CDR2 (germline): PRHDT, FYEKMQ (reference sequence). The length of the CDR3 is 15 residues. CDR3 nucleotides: TGTGCCAGCAGCTCCTCCAGGGAACTCTACAATGAGCAGTTCTTC. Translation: CASSSSRELYNEQFF.

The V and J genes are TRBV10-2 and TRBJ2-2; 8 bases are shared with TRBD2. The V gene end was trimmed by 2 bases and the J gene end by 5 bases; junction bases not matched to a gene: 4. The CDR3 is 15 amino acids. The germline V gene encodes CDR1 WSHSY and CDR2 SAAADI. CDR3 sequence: CASSEQREFTGELFF. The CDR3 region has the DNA TGCGCCAGCAGTGAGCAGCGGGAGTTTACCGGGGAGCTGTTTTTT.

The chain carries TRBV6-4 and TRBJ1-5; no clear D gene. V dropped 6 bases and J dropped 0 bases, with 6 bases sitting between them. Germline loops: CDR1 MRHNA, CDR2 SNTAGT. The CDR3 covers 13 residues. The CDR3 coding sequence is TGTGCCAGCAGCCCAAATAGCAATCAGCCCCAGCATTTT. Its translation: CASSPNSNQPQHF.

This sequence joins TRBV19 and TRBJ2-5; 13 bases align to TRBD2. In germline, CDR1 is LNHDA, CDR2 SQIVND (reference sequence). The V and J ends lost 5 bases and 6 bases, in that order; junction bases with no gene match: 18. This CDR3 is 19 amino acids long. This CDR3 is CASSAWSGLAGLWGKTQYF. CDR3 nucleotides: TGTGCCAGTAGTGCGTGGTCGGGACTAGCGGGATTGTGGGGGAAGACCCAGTACTTC.

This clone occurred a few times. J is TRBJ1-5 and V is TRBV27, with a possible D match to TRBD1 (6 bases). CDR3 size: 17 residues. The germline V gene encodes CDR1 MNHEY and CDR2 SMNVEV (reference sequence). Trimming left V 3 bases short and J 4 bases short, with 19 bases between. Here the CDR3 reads CASSFSAGGPPNQPQHF. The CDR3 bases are TGTGCCAGCAGTTTTTCGGCGGGGGGCCCCCCGAATCAGCCCCAGCATTTT.

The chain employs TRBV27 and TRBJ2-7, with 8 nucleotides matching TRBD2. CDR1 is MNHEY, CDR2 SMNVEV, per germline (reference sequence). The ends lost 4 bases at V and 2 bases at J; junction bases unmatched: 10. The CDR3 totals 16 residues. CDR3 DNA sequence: TGTGCCAGCAGTTGGATAGCGGGAAGTGCGACCTACGAGCAGTACTTC. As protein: CASSWIAGSATYEQYF.

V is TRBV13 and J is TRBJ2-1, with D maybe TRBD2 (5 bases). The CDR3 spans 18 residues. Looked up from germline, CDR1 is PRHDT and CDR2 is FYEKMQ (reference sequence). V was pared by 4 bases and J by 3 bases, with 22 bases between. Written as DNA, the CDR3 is TGTGCCAGCAGCTACGGGGTCGGGCGTGAACTAGTCTACAATGAGCAGTTCTTC. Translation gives CASSYGVGRELVYNEQFF.